This is a list of T cell receptor beta chains from one sample in a study of T cells in Graves' hyperthyroidism and ophthalmopathy. MiXCR, applied by TCRdb to the multiplex PCR reads, yields one record per CDR3 protein. Of tens of thousands of distinct CDR3 sequences listed, 49% are singletons. Sequencing was performed on blood. The receptor set was obtained from a woman in her forties or fifties with Graves' hyperthyroidism that later progressed to Graves' ophthalmopathy. CDR3s include the opening cysteine and the closing phenylalanine or tryptophan.

j_call: TRBJ2-1; v_call: TRBV2; cdr3_aa: CASSPRLAGGDHNEQFF
j_call: TRBJ2-6; v_call: TRBV13; cdr3_aa: CASSLAPGANVLTF
j_call: TRBJ1-1; v_call: TRBV5-1; cdr3_aa: CASSETGTANTEAFF
j_call: TRBJ2-5; v_call: TRBV4-3; cdr3_aa: CASSQGSAGGRQETQYF
j_call: TRBJ1-4; v_call: TRBV2; cdr3_aa: CASHRMTGATNEKLFF
j_call: TRBJ2-7; v_call: TRBV7-2; cdr3_aa: CASSRGVESGHEQYF
j_call: TRBJ2-3; v_call: TRBV6-5; cdr3_aa: CASSPRASGSHDTQYF
j_call: TRBJ2-3; v_call: TRBV9; cdr3_aa: CASSETEWDTQYF
j_call: TRBJ2-1; v_call: TRBV4-1; cdr3_aa: CASSQEGTGSYNEQFF
j_call: TRBJ1-1; v_call: TRBV5-1; cdr3_aa: CASSLAEGGFTEAFF
j_call: TRBJ2-1; v_call: TRBV4-2; cdr3_aa: CASSQDGSGTSSVYEQFF
j_call: TRBJ2-7; v_call: TRBV20-1; cdr3_aa: CSATTRGRSYEQYF
j_call: TRBJ2-2; v_call: TRBV29-1; cdr3_aa: CSFAGPLNTGELFF
j_call: TRBJ1-5; v_call: TRBV5-1; cdr3_aa: CASSVGETQHF
j_call: TRBJ1-1; v_call: TRBV7-9; cdr3_aa: CASSLEHGRSNSEAFF
j_call: TRBJ2-5; v_call: TRBV2; cdr3_aa: CASSEFSTSGRAGTQYF
j_call: TRBJ2-7; v_call: TRBV7-9; cdr3_aa: CASSSIAGAYEQYF
j_call: TRBJ1-2; v_call: TRBV11-2; cdr3_aa: CASSLMTVEISGYTF
j_call: TRBJ2-6; v_call: TRBV19; cdr3_aa: CASSNSQVLGANVLTF
j_call: TRBJ1-1; v_call: TRBV2; cdr3_aa: CASSPDMNTEAFF
j_call: TRBJ2-3; v_call: TRBV12-3/TRBV12-4; cdr3_aa: CASSLVVGAADTQYF
j_call: TRBJ2-5; v_call: TRBV7-6; cdr3_aa: CASSLQGETQYF
j_call: TRBJ1-2; v_call: TRBV2; cdr3_aa: CASSLGSLTGNTF
j_call: TRBJ2-7; v_call: TRBV29-1; cdr3_aa: CSVRRSYEQYF
j_call: TRBJ2-7; v_call: TRBV5-6; cdr3_aa: CASRSYPFPRGLLEQYF
j_call: TRBJ1-2; v_call: TRBV7-2; cdr3_aa: CASSRDGTVYGYTF
j_call: TRBJ2-2; v_call: TRBV20-1; cdr3_aa: CSAVTSGELFF
j_call: TRBJ1-6; v_call: TRBV15; cdr3_aa: CATSRGQGNNSPLHF
j_call: TRBJ2-4; v_call: TRBV15; cdr3_aa: CATSTPVAGAKNIQYF
j_call: TRBJ2-5; v_call: TRBV29-1; cdr3_aa: CSVEGRAGVWQETQYF
j_call: TRBJ2-1; v_call: TRBV7-8; cdr3_aa: CASSAEWVGDKQFF
j_call: TRBJ2-7; v_call: TRBV2; cdr3_aa: CASRLAGEYEQYF
j_call: TRBJ2-7; v_call: TRBV20-1; cdr3_aa: CSASRDRSSSLPYEQYF
j_call: TRBJ2-7; v_call: TRBV7-2; cdr3_aa: CASGGGSGYEQYF
j_call: TRBJ2-7; v_call: TRBV11-3; cdr3_aa: CARSLAAVLTYEQYF
j_call: TRBJ1-3; v_call: TRBV7-7; cdr3_aa: CASSLAMGSGPGRLCSGNTIYF
j_call: TRBJ2-5; v_call: TRBV6-2/TRBV6-3; cdr3_aa: CASSYSTSGTWYF
j_call: TRBJ2-7; v_call: TRBV5-6; cdr3_aa: CASRSIRDFPYEQYF
j_call: TRBJ2-7; v_call: TRBV7-2; cdr3_aa: CASSSPAGGPYEQYF
j_call: TRBJ2-5; v_call: TRBV10-3; cdr3_aa: CAIEGRESETQYF
j_call: TRBJ2-5; v_call: TRBV9; cdr3_aa: CASSPRTGEETQYF
j_call: TRBJ1-2; v_call: TRBV14; cdr3_aa: CASSQVQGAHGYTF
j_call: TRBJ2-3; v_call: TRBV20-1; cdr3_aa: CSAHGTSGRDTQYF
j_call: TRBJ2-5; v_call: TRBV4-1; cdr3_aa: CASSQAQAQGRETQYF
j_call: TRBJ2-7; v_call: TRBV7-2; cdr3_aa: CASSLGLGKQYF
j_call: TRBJ2-7; v_call: TRBV5-6; cdr3_aa: CASSLVLAGGYEQYF
j_call: TRBJ2-3; v_call: TRBV20-1; cdr3_aa: CSARVLDTGGTDTQYF
j_call: TRBJ2-5; v_call: TRBV30; cdr3_aa: CAWSMTRRTGYETQYF
j_call: TRBJ1-6; v_call: TRBV20-1; cdr3_aa: CSARPPIGNSPLHF
j_call: TRBJ2-2; v_call: TRBV12-3/TRBV12-4; cdr3_aa: CASLKGGGELFF
j_call: TRBJ1-2; v_call: TRBV19; cdr3_aa: CASSRTGGYGYTF
j_call: TRBJ2-3; v_call: TRBV5-4; cdr3_aa: CASSLVQGLDTQYF
j_call: TRBJ1-1; v_call: TRBV12-3/TRBV12-4; cdr3_aa: CASSLGRGLTEAFF
j_call: TRBJ1-4; v_call: TRBV12-3/TRBV12-4; cdr3_aa: CASSLSLEKLFF
j_call: TRBJ1-2; v_call: TRBV10-3; cdr3_aa: CAISGTARGYTF